These 12 T cell receptor beta chains were all obtained from the same sample, sequenced in a study of CXCR3-negative and CXCR3-positive naive CD8 T cells. Carrying UMI labels, the TRB cDNA libraries were prepared through 5' RACE. TCRdb reprocessed the 5' RACE reads, keeping one entry per CDR3 protein, no DNA. The table for this sample gives 100,000 to 150,000 distinct CDR3 sequences. The sample taken for sequencing was naive CXCR3- CD8+ T cells from blood. The sample's subset: CD45RO-CCR7+CD27+CD95- naive CD8+ T cells lacking CXCR3 (TNR3-). The receptors here all came from a human donor in good health. Some clones in this sample may be carry-over from other donors' samples.

V usage is TRBV6-6 and J usage is TRBJ2-7; TCRdb outputs TRBD1, but without DNA this stays unchecked. CDR1 MNHNY and CDR2 SVGAGI come from the germline V gene (reference sequence). The CDR3 loop spans 16 amino acids. The CDR3 reads CASSYSGTRRSLEQYF.

Here the CDR3 reads CASSLSDGELFF. The chain recombines TRBV7-6 with TRBJ2-2. Per germline, CDR1 SGHVS and CDR2 FNYEAQ. The CDR3 loop spans 12 amino acids.

The V gene is TRBV28, the J gene TRBJ2-1; the D gene TCRdb calls, TRBD2, cannot be checked with no DNA. Germline CDR1 is MDHEN and CDR2 is SYDVKM. The CDR3 runs 15 residues. CDR3 region: CASSFRGLRVDEQFF.

The CDR3 sequence is CASSTQGFSEAFF. The chain is built from TRBV5-1 and TRBJ1-1; checking the TCRdb D call of TRBD1 is not possible without DNA. This CDR3 comprises 13 residues. Germline V CDR1 and CDR2: SGHRS, YFSETQ.

The gene calls are TRBV20-1 and TRBJ1-4; TCRdb proposes TRBD1, but this gene call is untestable without DNA. The CDR3 is 14 residues long. Germline V gene data show CDR1 as DFQATT and CDR2 as SNEGSKA (reference sequence). CDR3 loop: CSAKRDRGGEKLFF.

This chain connects TRBV7-8 to TRBJ2-7. This CDR3 is built from 12 residues. The germline V gene encodes CDR1 SGHVS and CDR2 FQNEAQ. This CDR3 reads CASSRESVEQYF.

The J gene is TRBJ2-2, the V gene TRBV28; the TCRdb call, TRBD1, lacks DNA for checking. This CDR3 is 17 amino acids long. Germline lookup yields CDR1 MDHEN and CDR2 SYDVKM. The CDR3 sequence is CASSPHVGGARTGELFF.

The chain carries TRBV7-8 and TRBJ2-7; TCRdb's assignment of TRBD1 cannot be checked, as there is no DNA. Germline values: CDR1 SGHVS, CDR2 FQNEAQ. The CDR3 is made up of 15 amino acids. The CDR3 sequence is CASSLGAGLSYEQYF. Filled out from reference TRBV7-8 and TRBJ2-7, the complete variable domain reads GAGVSQSPRYKVAKRGQDVALRCDPISGHVSLFWYQQALGQGPEFLTYFQNEAQLDKSGLPSDRFFAERPEGSVSTLKIQRTQQEDSAVYLCASSLGAGLSYEQYFGPGTRLTVT.

V gene TRBV28 combines with J gene TRBJ2-7; TCRdb outputs TRBD1, but without DNA this stays unchecked. The germline V gene has CDR1 MDHEN and CDR2 SYDVKM. This CDR3 contains 13 residues. This chain's CDR3 is CASRPQGTYEQYF.

The rearrangement links TRBV27 to TRBJ2-7; TCRdb outputs TRBD1, but without DNA this stays unchecked. Looked up from germline, CDR1 is MNHEY and CDR2 is SMNVEV (reference sequence). CDR3 length: 14 residues. CDR3 loop: CASSPAGQIYEQYF.

This chain uses TRBV12-3 or TRBV12-4 with TRBJ2-3; the D call from TCRdb, TRBD1, cannot be confirmed without DNA. There are 16 residues in the CDR3. The CDR3 reads CASSLAATGWEDTQYF.

This rearrangement joins TRBV28 to TRBJ2-7; TCRdb calls TRBD1, which cannot be checked without DNA. CDR3 length: 12 residues. Germline V gene data show CDR1 as MDHEN and CDR2 as SYDVKM. The CDR3 region is CASSPGVKEQYF.